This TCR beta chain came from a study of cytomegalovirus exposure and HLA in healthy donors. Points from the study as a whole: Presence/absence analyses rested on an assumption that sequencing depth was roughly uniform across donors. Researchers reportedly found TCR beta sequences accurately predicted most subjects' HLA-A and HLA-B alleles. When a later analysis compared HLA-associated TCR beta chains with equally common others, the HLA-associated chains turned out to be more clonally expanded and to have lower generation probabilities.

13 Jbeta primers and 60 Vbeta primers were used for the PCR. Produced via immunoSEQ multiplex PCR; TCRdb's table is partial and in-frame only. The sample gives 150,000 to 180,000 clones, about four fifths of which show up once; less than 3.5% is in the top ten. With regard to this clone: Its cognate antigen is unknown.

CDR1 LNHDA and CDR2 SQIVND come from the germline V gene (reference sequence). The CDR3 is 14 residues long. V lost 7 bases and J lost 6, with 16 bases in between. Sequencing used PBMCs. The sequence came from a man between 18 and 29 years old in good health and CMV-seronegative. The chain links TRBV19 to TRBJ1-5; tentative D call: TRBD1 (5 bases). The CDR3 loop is CASTGGEAAQPQHF. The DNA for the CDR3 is TGTGCCAGTACCGGGGGTGAGGCGGCTCAGCCCCAGCATTTT.